A single sample is the source of the 29 T cell receptor beta chains below, sequenced in a study of cytomegalovirus exposure and HLA in healthy donors. The PCR ran on 60 Vbeta and 13 Jbeta primers. Repertoires were generated with immunoSEQ multiplex PCR, while TCRdb's copy carries only in-frame clones and drops some. The sample shows 150,000 or so clones, around 80% of them seen only once. Sequenced material: PBMCs. The receptors stem from a man aged 25-45 years in good health and CMV-seropositive.

V gene TRBV30 combines with J gene TRBJ1-4; TRBD1 agrees at 10 bases. V gave up 3 bases and J gave up 3 bases; unmatched junction bases: 7. The CDR3 contains 16 residues. Germline V gives CDR1 GTSNPN, CDR2 SVGIG (reference sequence). CDR3 coding DNA: TGTGCCTGGAGGAGACAGGGGGCAGGAGCTAATGAAAAACTGTTTTTT. Translated, it gives CAWRRQGAGANEKLFF.

The V and J genes are TRBV4-1 and TRBJ2-1; 12 positions agree with TRBD2. The length of the CDR3 is 16 residues. V was clipped by 0 bases and J by 12 bases; unmatched bases: 9. CDR1 is MGHRA and CDR2 is YSYEKL in the germline V gene. CDR3 protein: CASSQDPGLAGDGQFF. In DNA, the CDR3 is TGCGCCAGCAGCCAAGATCCGGGACTAGCGGGCGATGGGCAGTTCTTC.

In its sample, this clone was seen a few times. The chain is built from TRBV6-5 and TRBJ1-6, with 10 bases lining up with TRBD1. V lost 2 bases, J lost 8 bases, and 3 bases stayed unmatched. The CDR3 is 15 residues long. Germline V gene data show CDR1 as MNHEY and CDR2 as SVGAGI. CDR3 sequence reads: CASSYSGTGDSPLHF. Written as DNA, the CDR3 is TGTGCCAGCAGTTACAGTGGGACAGGGGATTCACCCCTCCACTTT.

In this sample, this clone turned up once. J is TRBJ2-2 and V is TRBV10-1, with 7 bases lining up with TRBD1. This CDR3 has 16 amino acids. Germline CDR1 WNHNN, CDR2 SYGVQD (reference sequence). The J segment lost 3 bases and the V segment lost 3 bases, leaving 7 bases of the junction unmatched. Written as DNA, the CDR3 is TGCGCCAGCAGTGACTCGACAGGGATGGACACCGGGGAGCTGTTTTTT. It translates to CASSDSTGMDTGELFF.

The gene calls are TRBV7-9 and TRBJ2-5, with 7 bases aligning to TRBD2. Unmatched junction bases numbered 16, after V lost 0 bases and J lost 9 bases. CDR1 and CDR2 from the germline V gene are SEHNR and FQNEAQ (reference sequence). CDR3 length: 17 amino acids. The CDR3, as DNA: TGTGCCAGCAGCTTAGCGGGTCAAGGGGCCCACCGGGAGGCCCAGTACTTC. Its protein is CASSLAGQGAHREAQYF.

The chain links TRBV2 to TRBJ2-7; no clear D. Trimming took off 3 bases at V and 7 bases at J, with 10 bases between the two ends. This CDR3 is built from 12 residues. The germline gives CDR1 SNHLY, CDR2 FYNNEI. The CDR3 DNA is TGTGCCAGCAGTGAGAGTCTCTCTGAGCAGTACTTC. It translates to CASSESLSEQYF.

This chain joins TRBV9 and TRBJ2-3, with D perhaps TRBD2 (6 bases). Germline values: CDR1 SGDLS, CDR2 YYNGEE. CDR3 length equals 14 residues. Deletions cut 4 bases from V and 6 bases from J, with 15 bases between. CDR3 amino acids: CASSPPGGSDTQYF. CDR3 in DNA: TGTGCCAGCAGCCCTCCCGGGGGATCCGATACGCAGTATTTT. The full variable domain, with the rest looked up from reference TRBV9 and TRBJ2-3, is DSGVTQTPKHLITATGQRVTLRCSPRSGDLSVYWYQQSLDQGLQFLIQYYNGEERAKGNILERFSAQQFPDLHSELNLSSLELGDSALYFCASSPPGGSDTQYFGPGTRLTVL.

This chain connects TRBV27 to TRBJ2-5; 12 nucleotides line up with TRBD2. CDR1 and CDR2 (germline): MNHEY, SMNVEV (reference sequence). CDR3 length equals 18 residues. V shed 2 bases, J shed 1 base, and the junction held 8 bases outside the gene matches. CDR3 sequence: CASSLATSGSPSQETQYF. CDR3 DNA sequence: TGTGCCAGCAGTTTAGCGACTAGCGGGAGCCCCTCCCAAGAGACCCAGTACTTC.

This chain connects TRBV28 to TRBJ1-5, with TRBD1 as a possible D gene (6 bases). V gave up 11 bases and J gave up 0 bases, with 8 bases separating them. Germline CDR1 is MDHEN and CDR2 is SYDVKM. The CDR3 is 12 residues long. The CDR3 nucleotides are TGTGCCGGGGGCACTAGCAATCAGCCCCAGCATTTT. Translation: CAGGTSNQPQHF.

The chain links TRBV7-9 to TRBJ2-7; the match to TRBD1 covers 7 bases. CDR1 is SEHNR, CDR2 FQNEAQ, per germline (reference sequence). The CDR3 totals 15 residues. V shed 5 bases and J 6 bases; nucleotides not matched to a gene: 13. CDR3 bases: TGTGCCAGCAGCCCGATACAGGGGCCCCAGGGCGAGCAGTACTTC. Its translation: CASSPIQGPQGEQYF.

V and J are TRBV6-5 and TRBJ1-1; D uncertain. Trimming removed 2 bases from V and 0 bases from J, with 7 bases in between. The CDR3 totals 14 residues. Germline lookup yields CDR1 MNHEY and CDR2 SVGAGI. The CDR3 DNA follows: TGTGCCAGCAGTTACCGGGGTTTGAACACTGAAGCTTTCTTT. This encodes CASSYRGLNTEAFF.

The rearrangement joins TRBV5-4 to TRBJ1-2; 11 nucleotides match TRBD1. V dropped 3 bases and J dropped 2; count of bases not matched to a gene: 3. Germline loops: CDR1 SGHNT, CDR2 YYREEE (reference sequence). The CDR3 loop spans 15 amino acids. CDR3 in amino acids: CASSSRDRGNYGYTF. Written as DNA, the CDR3 is TGTGCCAGCAGCTCCCGGGACAGGGGGAACTATGGCTACACCTTC.

The V call is TRBV7-2, the J call TRBJ2-7, with 11 bases aligning to TRBD2. The junction had 5 bases not matched to a gene; V was cut back by 0 bases and J by 4 bases. The CDR3 contains 16 residues. CDR1 and CDR2 (germline): SGHTA, FQGNSA. CDR3 sequence reads: CASSLAASGRFYEQYF. CDR3 in DNA: TGTGCCAGCAGCTTAGCGGCTAGCGGGAGGTTTTACGAGCAGTACTTC.

This clone was picked up one time. Other DNA sequences of this sample code for an identical CDR3. The genes are TRBV5-1 and TRBJ2-5; TRBD2 matches at 7 bases. The germline V gene encodes CDR1 SGHRS and CDR2 YFSETQ. The V and J ends lost 0 bases and 5 bases, in that order; junction bases with no gene match: 1. The CDR3 is 13 residues long. The CDR3 nucleotides read TGCGCCAGCAGCTTGGGGGGAGGGGAGACCCAGTACTTC. Translation gives CASSLGGGETQYF.

CDR3 protein: CASSRSGGYNEQFF. The CDR3 bases are TGTGCCAGCAGCCGGTCTGGGGGGTACAATGAGCAGTTCTTC. The chain uses TRBV21-1 and TRBJ2-1; the table's D call of TRBD2 was not tested on the DNA. TRBV21-1 is deemed a pseudogene. The CDR3 totals 14 residues.

The V and J genes are TRBV9 and TRBJ2-1, with 13 nucleotides matching TRBD2. CDR3 length: 14 amino acids. The germline V gene has CDR1 SGDLS and CDR2 YYNGEE. V was clipped by 4 bases and J by 15 bases; unmatched bases: 10. This CDR3 reads CASSSGLAGVQPFF. DNA for the CDR3: TGTGCCAGCAGCTCAGGACTAGCGGGGGTACAACCGTTCTTC.

V and J are TRBV6-4 and TRBJ2-2; D is unresolved. The CDR3 has 13 residues. CDR1 is MRHNA, CDR2 SNTAGT, per germline. V lost 5 bases to trimming and J lost 7 bases, with 11 bases between them. The CDR3 is CASSHGSGGELFF. The CDR3 DNA reads TGTGCCAGCAGTCATGGGTCGGGCGGGGAGCTGTTTTTT.

DNA for the CDR3: TGTGCCAGCAGTGACTCAGCTTGGGACAGGAGAATGAACACTGAAGCTTTCTTT. This translates into CASSDSAWDRRMNTEAFF. V is TRBV11-2 and J is TRBJ1-1; 8 bases align to TRBD1. Germline-derived CDR1 and CDR2 are SGHAT and FQNNGV. Unmatched junction bases numbered 15, after V lost 6 bases and J lost 0 bases. The CDR3 covers 18 residues.

This sequence joins TRBV28 and TRBJ2-1; D possibly corresponds to TRBD2 (6 bases). The CDR3 loop spans 15 amino acids. Deletions cut 6 bases from V and 1 base from J, with 13 bases between. Germline CDR1 is MDHEN and CDR2 is SYDVKM. CDR3 bases: TGTGCCAGCAGGGGGGACTCGGATTCCTACAATGAGCAGTTCTTC. It is translated as CASRGDSDSYNEQFF.

This chain uses TRBV4-1 with TRBJ1-6; D ambiguous. This CDR3 is built from 15 residues. CDR1 is MGHRA, CDR2 YSYEKL, per germline. The V and J ends lost 0 bases and 4 bases respectively, with 7 bases between them. The CDR3 reads CASSQDSGYNSPLHF. The CDR3 DNA sequence: TGCGCCAGCAGCCAAGATTCGGGGTATAATTCACCCCTCCACTTT.

This rearrangement joins TRBV7-9 to TRBJ1-1, with unresolved D. Germline V gene lookup returns CDR1 SEHNR and CDR2 FQNEAQ (reference sequence). The V end was cut by 5 bases, the J end by 3 bases, with 16 bases between. This CDR3 is 15 amino acids long. The CDR3 DNA sequence: TGTGCCAGCAGCCCATCCACCGGGATGGACACTGAAGCTTTCTTT. This translates into CASSPSTGMDTEAFF.

The chain combines TRBV18 with TRBJ1-3; no reliable D call. There are 13 residues in the CDR3. Germline V CDR1 and CDR2: KGHSH, LQKENI. The V gene lost 4 bases and the J gene lost 3 bases, with 7 bases spanning the gap. CDR3 nucleotides: TGTGCCAGCTCACAGGGAGGTGGAAACACCATATATTTT. This sequence encodes CASSQGGGNTIYF.

The chain employs TRBV5-1 and TRBJ2-1; D may be TRBD1 (6 bases). The CDR3 length is 12 residues. Trimming stripped 3 bases from V and 8 bases from J, with 9 bases between. CDR1 and CDR2 from the germline V gene are SGHRS and YFSETQ. The chain's CDR3 is CASSSKGDEQFF. CDR3 nucleotides: TGCGCCAGCAGCTCGAAGGGGGATGAGCAGTTCTTC.

The chain links TRBV6-5 to TRBJ1-2, with 8 bases matching TRBD1. Germline V gene data show CDR1 as MNHEY and CDR2 as SVGAGI. The ends lost 5 bases at V and 5 bases at J; junction bases unmatched: 10. This CDR3 is 15 amino acids long. The CDR3 DNA reads as TGTGCCAGCAGTACATCAGGGGGCGCAAGGTATGGCTACACCTTC. It codes for CASSTSGGARYGYTF.

The J gene is TRBJ1-1, the V gene TRBV7-9; unclear D gene. V shed 3 bases and J shed 1 base, with 12 bases lying between them. CDR1 and CDR2 (germline): SEHNR, FQNEAQ (reference sequence). The CDR3 sequence is 15 residues long. CDR3 nucleotides: TGTGCCAGCAGCTTTCTCCCGGGGAGGAACACTGAAGCTTTCTTT. Translated, it gives CASSFLPGRNTEAFF.

The chain combines TRBV6-1 with TRBJ1-5; a possible D gene is TRBD1 (5 bases). The CDR3 covers 15 residues. Germline V gene sequence: CDR1 MNHNS, CDR2 SASEGT. V was cut by 6 bases and J by 0 bases, with 12 bases left in between. CDR3 DNA sequence: TGTGCCAGCAGGGGGGGGGACCTTAGCAATCAGCCCCAGCATTTT. It codes for CASRGGDLSNQPQHF.

The V gene is TRBV5-6, the J gene TRBJ2-2, with 8 bases lining up with TRBD1. With 0 bases clipped from V and 3 bases from J, the junction kept 4 bases outside the gene matches. CDR1 is SGHDT, CDR2 YYEEEE, per germline. The CDR3 runs to 16 residues. The chain's CDR3 is CASSLEAGGYTGELFF. DNA of the CDR3: TGTGCCAGCAGCTTGGAGGCAGGGGGCTACACCGGGGAGCTGTTTTTT.

This chain connects TRBV7-3 to TRBJ2-3; weak D call: TRBD2 (6 bases). Per the germline V gene, CDR1 is SGHTA and CDR2 is FQGTGA. This CDR3 has 14 amino acids. The V end lost 4 bases, the J end lost 2 bases, and 10 bases lay between the germline ends. The CDR3 bases are TGTGCCAGCAGCTCCGGGACTGACACAGATACGCAGTATTTT. Translation gives CASSSGTDTDTQYF.

A single count supports this clone. The V call is TRBV6-6, the J call TRBJ2-1, with 8 bases identical to TRBD2. V lost 0 bases to trimming and J lost 3 bases; unmatched junction nucleotides: 4. This CDR3 comprises 16 residues. The V gene's germline CDR1 is MNHNY and CDR2 SVGAGI (reference sequence). The CDR3 nucleotides are TGTGCCAGCAGTTACTCGGGCGGGGGGAACTACAATGAGCAGTTCTTC. This codes for CASSYSGGGNYNEQFF.